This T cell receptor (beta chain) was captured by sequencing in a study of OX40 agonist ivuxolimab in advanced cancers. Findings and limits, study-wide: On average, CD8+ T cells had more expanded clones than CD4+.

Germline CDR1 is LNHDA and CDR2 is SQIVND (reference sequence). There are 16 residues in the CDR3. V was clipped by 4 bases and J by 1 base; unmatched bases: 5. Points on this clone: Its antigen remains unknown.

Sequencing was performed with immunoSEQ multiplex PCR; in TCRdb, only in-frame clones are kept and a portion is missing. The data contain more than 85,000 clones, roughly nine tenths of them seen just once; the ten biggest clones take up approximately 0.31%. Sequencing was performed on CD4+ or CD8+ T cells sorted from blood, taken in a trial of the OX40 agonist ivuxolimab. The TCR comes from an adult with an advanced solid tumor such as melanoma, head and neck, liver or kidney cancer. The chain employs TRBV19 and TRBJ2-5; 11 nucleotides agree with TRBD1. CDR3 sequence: CASSTPGQGAQETQYF. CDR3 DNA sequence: TGTGCCAGTAGTACCCCCGGACAGGGGGCCCAAGAGACCCAGTACTTC. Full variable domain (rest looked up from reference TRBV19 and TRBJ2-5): DGGITQSPKYLFRKEGQNVTLSCEQNLNHDAMYWYRQDPGQGLRLIYYSQIVNDFQKGDIAEGYSVSREKKESFPLTVTSAQKNPTAFYLCASSTPGQGAQETQYFGPGTRLLVL.